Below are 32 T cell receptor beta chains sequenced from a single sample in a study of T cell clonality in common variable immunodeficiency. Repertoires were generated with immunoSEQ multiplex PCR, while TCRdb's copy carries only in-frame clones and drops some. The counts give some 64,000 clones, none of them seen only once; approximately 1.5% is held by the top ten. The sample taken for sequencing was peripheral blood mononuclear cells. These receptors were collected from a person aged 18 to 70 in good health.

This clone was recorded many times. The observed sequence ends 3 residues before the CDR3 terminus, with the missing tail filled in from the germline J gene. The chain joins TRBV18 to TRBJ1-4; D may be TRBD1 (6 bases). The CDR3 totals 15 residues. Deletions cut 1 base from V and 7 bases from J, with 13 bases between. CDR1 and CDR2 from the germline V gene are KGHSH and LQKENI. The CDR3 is CASSPQEQGGEKLFF. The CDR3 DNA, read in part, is TGTGCCAGCTCACCACAAGAACAGGGCGGTGAAAAA.

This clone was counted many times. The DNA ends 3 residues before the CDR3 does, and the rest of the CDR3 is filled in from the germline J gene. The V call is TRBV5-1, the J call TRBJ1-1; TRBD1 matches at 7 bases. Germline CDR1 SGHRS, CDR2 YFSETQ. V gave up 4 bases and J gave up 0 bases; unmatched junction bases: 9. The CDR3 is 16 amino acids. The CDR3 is CASSEGQTLLNTEAFF. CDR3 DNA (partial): TGCGCCAGCAGCGAGGGACAGACCTTACTGAACACTGAA.

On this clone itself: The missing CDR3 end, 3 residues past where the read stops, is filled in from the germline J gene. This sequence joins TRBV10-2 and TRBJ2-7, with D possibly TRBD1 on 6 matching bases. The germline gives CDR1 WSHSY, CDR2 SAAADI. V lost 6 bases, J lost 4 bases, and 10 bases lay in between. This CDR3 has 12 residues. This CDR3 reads CASSRQEYEQYF. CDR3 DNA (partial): TGCGCCAGCAGCCGACAGGAGTACGAG.

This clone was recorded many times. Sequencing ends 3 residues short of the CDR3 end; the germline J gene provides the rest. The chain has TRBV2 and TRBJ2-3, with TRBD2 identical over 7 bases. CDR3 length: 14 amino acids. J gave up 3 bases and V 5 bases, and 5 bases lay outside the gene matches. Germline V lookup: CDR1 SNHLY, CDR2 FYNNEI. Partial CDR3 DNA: TGTGCCAGCAGTCGGACTAGTGCGACAGATACG. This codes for CASSRTSATDT. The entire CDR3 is CASSRTSATDTQYF. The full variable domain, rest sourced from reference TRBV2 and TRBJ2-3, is EPEVTQTPSHQVTQMGQEVILRCVPISNHLYFYWYRQILGQKVEFLVSFYNNEISEKSEIFDDQFSVERPDGSNFTLKIRSTKLEDSAMYFCASSRTSATDTQYFGPGTRLTVL.

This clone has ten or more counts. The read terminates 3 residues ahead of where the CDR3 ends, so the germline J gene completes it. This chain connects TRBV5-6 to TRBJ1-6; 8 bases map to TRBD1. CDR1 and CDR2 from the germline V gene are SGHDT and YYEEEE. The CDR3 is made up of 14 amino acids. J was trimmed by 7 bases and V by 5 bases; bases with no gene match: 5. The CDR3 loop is CASSYRQGNSPLHF. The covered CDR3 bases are TGTGCCAGCAGTTATAGACAGGGGAATTCACCC.

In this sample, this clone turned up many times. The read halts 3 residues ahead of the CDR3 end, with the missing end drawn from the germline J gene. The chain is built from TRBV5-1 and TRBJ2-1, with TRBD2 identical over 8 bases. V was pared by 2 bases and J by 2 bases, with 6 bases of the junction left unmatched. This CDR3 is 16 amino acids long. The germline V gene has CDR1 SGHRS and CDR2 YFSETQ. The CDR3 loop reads CASSFNRGGTYNEQFF. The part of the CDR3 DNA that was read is TGCGCCAGCAGCTTCAACCGGGGGGGTACCTACAATGAG.

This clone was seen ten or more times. The CDR3 sequence is CASSLTGSTEAFF. The sequenced part of the CDR3 DNA is TGTGCCAGCAGCTTGACAGGGAGCACTGAA. The gene calls are TRBV5-6 and TRBJ1-1; TRBD1 is a possible D gene (6 bases). The CDR3 end is not reached by the read, which stops 3 residues before it; the germline J gene fills it in. This CDR3 is built from 13 residues. With 1 base removed from V and 4 bases from J, the gap between germline ends came to 8 bases. The germline gives CDR1 SGHDT, CDR2 YYEEEE.

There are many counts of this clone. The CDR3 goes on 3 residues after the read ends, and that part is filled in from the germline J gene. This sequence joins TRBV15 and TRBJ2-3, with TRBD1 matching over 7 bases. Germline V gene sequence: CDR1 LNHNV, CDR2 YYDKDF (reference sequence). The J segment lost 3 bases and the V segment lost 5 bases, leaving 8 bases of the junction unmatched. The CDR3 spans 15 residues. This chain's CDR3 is CATSERDSLTDTQYF. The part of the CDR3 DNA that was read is TGTGCCACCAGCGAACGGGACAGTCTAACAGATACG. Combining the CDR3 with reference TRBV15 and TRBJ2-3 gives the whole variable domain DAMVIQNPRYQVTQFGKPVTLSCSQTLNHNVMYWYQQKSSQAPKLLFHYYDKDFNNEADTPDNFQSRRPNTSFCFLDIRSPGLGDTAMYLCATSERDSLTDTQYFGPGTRLTVL.

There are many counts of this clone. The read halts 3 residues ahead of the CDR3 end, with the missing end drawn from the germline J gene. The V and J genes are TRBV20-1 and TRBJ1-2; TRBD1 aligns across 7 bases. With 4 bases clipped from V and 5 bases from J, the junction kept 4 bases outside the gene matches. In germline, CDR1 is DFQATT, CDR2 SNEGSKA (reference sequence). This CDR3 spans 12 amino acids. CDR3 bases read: TGCAGTGCTAAGGGGACAGAGTATGGC. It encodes CSAKGTEYG. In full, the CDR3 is CSAKGTEYGYTF.

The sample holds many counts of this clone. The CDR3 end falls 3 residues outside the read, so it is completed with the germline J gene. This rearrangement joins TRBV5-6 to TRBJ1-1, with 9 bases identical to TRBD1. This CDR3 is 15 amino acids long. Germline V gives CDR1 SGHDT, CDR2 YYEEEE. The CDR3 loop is CASSSHRDREPEAFF. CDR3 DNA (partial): TGTGCCAGCAGCAGCCACCGGGACAGGGAGCCAGAA.

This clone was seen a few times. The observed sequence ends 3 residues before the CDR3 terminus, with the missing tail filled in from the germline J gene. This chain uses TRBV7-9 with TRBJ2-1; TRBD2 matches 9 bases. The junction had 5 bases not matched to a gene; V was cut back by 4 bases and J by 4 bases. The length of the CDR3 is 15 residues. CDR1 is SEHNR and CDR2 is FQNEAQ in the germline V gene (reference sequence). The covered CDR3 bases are TGTGCCAGCAGCTCCCCAGCGGGAGGTTACAATGAG. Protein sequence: CASSSPAGGYNE. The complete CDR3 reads CASSSPAGGYNEQFF.

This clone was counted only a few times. The CDR3: CASSRRTGDLTNEQFF. The covered CDR3 bases are TGCGCCAGCAGCAGGCGCACAGGGGATTTGACCAATGAG. This chain joins TRBV5-1 and TRBJ2-1, with 7 bases aligning to TRBD1. The sequence runs out 3 residues before the end of the CDR3; the remainder is reconstructed from the germline J gene. The CDR3 totals 16 residues. Trimming at V came to 4 bases and at J to 6 bases, leaving 13 bases not matched to a gene. The germline CDR1 and CDR2 sequences are SGHRS and YFSETQ.

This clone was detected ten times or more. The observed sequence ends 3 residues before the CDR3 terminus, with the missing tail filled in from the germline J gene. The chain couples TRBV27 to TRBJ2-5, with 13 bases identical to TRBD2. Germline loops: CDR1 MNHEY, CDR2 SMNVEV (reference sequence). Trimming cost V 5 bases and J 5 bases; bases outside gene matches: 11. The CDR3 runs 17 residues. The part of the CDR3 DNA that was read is TGTGCCAGCAGTCCCCCGGGACTAGCGGGGAAGGGGGAGACC. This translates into CASSPPGLAGKGET. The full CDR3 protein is CASSPPGLAGKGETQYF.

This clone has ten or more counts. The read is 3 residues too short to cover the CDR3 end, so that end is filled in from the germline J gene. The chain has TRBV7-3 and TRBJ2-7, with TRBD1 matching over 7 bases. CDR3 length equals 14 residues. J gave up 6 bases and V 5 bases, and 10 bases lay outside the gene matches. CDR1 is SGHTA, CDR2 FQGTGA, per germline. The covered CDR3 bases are TGTGCCAGCAGCCCCCGGCCCGGACAGGCCGAG. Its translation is CASSPRPGQAE. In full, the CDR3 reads CASSPRPGQAEQYF.

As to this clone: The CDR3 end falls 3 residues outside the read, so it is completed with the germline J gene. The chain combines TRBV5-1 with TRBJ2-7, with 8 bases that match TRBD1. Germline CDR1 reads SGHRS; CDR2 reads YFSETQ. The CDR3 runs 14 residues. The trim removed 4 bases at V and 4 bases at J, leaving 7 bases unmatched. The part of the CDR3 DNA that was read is TGCGCCAGCAGCCCAGGGCAGGGGGCTTACGAG. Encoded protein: CASSPGQGAYE. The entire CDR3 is CASSPGQGAYEQYF.

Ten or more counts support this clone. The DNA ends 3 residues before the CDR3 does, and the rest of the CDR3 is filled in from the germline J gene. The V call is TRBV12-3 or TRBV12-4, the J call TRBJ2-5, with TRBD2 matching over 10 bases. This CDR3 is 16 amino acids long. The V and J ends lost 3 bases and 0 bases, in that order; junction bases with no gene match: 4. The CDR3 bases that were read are TGTGCCAGCAGTTTCCTAGCGGGGGTGTACCAAGAGACC. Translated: CASSFLAGVYQET. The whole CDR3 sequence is CASSFLAGVYQETQYF.

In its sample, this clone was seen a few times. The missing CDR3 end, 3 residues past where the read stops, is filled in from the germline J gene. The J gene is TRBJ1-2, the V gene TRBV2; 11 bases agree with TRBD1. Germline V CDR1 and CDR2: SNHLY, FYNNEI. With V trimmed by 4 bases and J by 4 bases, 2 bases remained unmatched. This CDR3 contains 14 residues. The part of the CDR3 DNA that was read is TGTGCCAGCAGTGCCGGGACAGGGGGCTATGGC. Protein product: CASSAGTGGYG. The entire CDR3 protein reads CASSAGTGGYGYTF.

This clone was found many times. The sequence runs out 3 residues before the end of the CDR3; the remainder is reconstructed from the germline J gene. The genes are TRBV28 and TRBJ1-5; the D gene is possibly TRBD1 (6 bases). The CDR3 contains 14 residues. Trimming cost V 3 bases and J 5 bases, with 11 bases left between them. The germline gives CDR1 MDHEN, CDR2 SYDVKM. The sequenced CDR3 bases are TGTGCCAGCAGTTTCAGGGGAATGCATCAGCCC. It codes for CASSFRGMHQP. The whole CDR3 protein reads CASSFRGMHQPQHF.

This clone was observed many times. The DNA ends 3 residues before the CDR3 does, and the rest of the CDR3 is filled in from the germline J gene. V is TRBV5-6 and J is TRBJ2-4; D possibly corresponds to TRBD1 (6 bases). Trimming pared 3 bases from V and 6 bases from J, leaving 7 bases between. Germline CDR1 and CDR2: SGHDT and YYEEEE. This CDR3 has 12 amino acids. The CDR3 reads CASSSQGNIQYF. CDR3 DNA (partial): TGTGCCAGCAGCTCACAGGGAAACATT.

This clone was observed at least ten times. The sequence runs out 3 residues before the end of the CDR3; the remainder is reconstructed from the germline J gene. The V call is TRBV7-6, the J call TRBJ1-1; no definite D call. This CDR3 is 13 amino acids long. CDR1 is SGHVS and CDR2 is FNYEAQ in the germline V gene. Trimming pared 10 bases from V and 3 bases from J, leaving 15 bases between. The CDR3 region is CATSGEGYTEAFF. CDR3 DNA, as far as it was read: TGTGCCACCTCCGGGGAAGGGTACACTGAA.

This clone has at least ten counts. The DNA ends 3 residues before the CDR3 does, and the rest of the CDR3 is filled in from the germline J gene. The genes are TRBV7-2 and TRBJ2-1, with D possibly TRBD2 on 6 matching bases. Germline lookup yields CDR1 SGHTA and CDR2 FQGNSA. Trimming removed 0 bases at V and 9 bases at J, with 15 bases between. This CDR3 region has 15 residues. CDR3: CASSLARTTGSEQFF. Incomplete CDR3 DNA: TGTGCCAGCAGCTTAGCGCGGACAACCGGGAGTGAG. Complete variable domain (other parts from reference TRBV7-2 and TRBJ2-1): GAGVSQSPSNKVTEKGKDVELRCDPISGHTALYWYRQSLGQGLEFLIYFQGNSAPDKSGLPSDRFSAERTGGSVSTLTIQRTQQEDSAVYLCASSLARTTGSEQFFGPGTRLTVL.

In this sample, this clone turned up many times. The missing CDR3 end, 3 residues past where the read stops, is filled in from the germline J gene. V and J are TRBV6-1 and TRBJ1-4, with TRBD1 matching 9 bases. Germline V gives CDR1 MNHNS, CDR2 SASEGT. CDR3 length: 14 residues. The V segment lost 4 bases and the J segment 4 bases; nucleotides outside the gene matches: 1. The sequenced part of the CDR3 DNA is TGTGCCAGCAGTGGGACAGGGGTTAATGAAAAA. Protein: CASSGTGVNEK. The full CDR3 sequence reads CASSGTGVNEKLFF.

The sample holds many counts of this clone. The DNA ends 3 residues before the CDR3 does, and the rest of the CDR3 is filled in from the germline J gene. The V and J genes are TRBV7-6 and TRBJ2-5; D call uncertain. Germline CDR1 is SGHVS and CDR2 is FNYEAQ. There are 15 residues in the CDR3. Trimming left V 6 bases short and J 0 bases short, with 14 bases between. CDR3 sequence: CASRRARADQETQYF. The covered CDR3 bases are TGTGCCAGCAGGCGAGCGAGAGCCGACCAAGAGACC.

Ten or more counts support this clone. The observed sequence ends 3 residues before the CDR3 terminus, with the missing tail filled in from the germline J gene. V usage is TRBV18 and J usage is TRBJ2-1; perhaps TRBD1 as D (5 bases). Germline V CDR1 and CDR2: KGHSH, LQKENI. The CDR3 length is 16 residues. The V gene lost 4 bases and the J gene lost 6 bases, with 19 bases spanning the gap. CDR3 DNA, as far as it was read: TGTGCCAGCTCACTCGTCATAGGGGTCTTCTCCAATGAG. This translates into CASSLVIGVFSNE. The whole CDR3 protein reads CASSLVIGVFSNEQFF. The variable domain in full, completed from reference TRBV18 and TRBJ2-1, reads NAGVMQNPRHLVRRRGQEARLRCSPMKGHSHVYWYRQLPEEGLKFMVYLQKENIIDESGMPKERFSAEFPKEGPSILRIQQVVRGDSAAYFCASSLVIGVFSNEQFFGPGTRLTVL.

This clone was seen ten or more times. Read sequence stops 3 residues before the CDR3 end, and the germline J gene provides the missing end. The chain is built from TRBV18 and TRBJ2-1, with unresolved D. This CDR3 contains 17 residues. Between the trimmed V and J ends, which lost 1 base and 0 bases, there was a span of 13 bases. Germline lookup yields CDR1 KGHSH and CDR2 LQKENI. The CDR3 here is CASSPRLTPSSYNEQFF. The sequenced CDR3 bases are TGTGCCAGCTCACCACGGCTGACTCCTAGCTCCTACAATGAG.

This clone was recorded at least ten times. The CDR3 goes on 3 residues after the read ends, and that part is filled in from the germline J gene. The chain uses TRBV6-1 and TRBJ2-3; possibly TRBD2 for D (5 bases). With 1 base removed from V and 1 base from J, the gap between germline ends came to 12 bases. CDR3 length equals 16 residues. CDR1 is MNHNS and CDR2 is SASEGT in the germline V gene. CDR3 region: CASSEGTAIGTDTQYF. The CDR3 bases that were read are TGTGCCAGCAGTGAAGGGACTGCAATCGGCACAGATACG.

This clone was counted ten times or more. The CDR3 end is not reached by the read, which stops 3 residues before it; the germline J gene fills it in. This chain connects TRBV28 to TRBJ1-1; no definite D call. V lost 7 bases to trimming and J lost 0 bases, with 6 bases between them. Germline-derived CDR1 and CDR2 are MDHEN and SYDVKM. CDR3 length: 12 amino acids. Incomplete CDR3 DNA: TGTGCCAGCACTACGGTGAACACTGAA. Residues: CASTTVNTE. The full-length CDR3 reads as CASTTVNTEAFF. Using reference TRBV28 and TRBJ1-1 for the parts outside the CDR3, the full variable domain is DVKVTQSSRYLVKRTGEKVFLECVQDMDHENMFWYRQDPGLGLRLIYFSYDVKMKEKGDIPEGYSVSREKKERFSLILESASTNQTSMYLCASTTVNTEAFFGQGTRLTVV.

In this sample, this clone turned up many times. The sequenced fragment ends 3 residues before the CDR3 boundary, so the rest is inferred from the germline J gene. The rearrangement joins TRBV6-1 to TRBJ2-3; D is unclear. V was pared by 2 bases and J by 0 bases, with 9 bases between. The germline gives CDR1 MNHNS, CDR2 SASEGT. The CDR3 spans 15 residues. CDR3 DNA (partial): TGTGCCAGCAGTGAATTTTTGGCTAGCACAGATACG. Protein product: CASSEFLASTDT. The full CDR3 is CASSEFLASTDTQYF.

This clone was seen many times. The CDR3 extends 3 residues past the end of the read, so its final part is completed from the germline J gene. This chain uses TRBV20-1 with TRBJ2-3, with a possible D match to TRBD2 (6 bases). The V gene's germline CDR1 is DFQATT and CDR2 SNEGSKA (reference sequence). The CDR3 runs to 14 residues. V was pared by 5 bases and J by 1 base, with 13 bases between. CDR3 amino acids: CSARRGAGTDTQYF. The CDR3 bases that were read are TGCAGTGCTCGGAGGGGTGCGGGCACAGATACG.

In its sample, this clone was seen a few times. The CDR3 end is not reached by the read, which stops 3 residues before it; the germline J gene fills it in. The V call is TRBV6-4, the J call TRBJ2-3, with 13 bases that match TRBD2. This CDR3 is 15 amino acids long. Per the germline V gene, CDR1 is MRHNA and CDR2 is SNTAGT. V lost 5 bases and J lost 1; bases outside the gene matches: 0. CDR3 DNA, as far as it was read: TGTGCCAGCAGTACTAGCGGGGGGGGCACAGATACG. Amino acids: CASSTSGGGTDT. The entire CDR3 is CASSTSGGGTDTQYF.

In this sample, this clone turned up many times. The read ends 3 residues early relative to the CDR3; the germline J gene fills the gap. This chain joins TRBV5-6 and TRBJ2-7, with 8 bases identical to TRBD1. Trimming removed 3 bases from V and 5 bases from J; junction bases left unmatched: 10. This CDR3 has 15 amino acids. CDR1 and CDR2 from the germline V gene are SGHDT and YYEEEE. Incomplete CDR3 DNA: TGTGCCAGCAGCTATGACCCAGGGGGCGGGGACGAG. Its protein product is CASSYDPGGGDE. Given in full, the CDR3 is CASSYDPGGGDEQYF. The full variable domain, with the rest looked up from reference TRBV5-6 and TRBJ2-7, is DAGVTQSPTHLIKTRGQQVTLRCSPKSGHDTVSWYQQALGQGPQFIFQYYEEEERQRGNFPDRFSGHQFPNYSSELNVNALLLGDSALYLCASSYDPGGGDEQYFGPGTRLTVT.

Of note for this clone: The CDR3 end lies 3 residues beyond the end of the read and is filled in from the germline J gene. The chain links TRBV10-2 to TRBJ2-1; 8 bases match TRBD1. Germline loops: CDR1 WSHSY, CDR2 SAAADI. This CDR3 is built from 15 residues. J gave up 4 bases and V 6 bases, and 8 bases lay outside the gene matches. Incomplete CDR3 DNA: TGCGCCAGCAGGGGCGGGACAGGCTATTACAATGAG. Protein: CASRGGTGYYNE. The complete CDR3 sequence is CASRGGTGYYNEQFF.